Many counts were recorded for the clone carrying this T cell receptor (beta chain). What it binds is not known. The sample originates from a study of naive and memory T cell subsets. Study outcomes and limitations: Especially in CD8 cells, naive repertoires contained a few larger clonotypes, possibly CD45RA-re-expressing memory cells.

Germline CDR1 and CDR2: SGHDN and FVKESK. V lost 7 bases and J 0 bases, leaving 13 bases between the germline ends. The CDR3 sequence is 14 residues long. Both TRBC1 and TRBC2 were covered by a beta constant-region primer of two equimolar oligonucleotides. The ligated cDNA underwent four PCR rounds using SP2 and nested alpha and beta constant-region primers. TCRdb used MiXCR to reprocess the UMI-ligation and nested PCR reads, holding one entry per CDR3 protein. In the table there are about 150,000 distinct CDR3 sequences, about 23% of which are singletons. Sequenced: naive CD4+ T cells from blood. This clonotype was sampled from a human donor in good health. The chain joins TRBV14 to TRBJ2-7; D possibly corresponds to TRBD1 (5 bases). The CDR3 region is CASKETAYSYEQYF. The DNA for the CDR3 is TGTGCCAGCAAAGAGACAGCATACTCCTACGAGCAGTACTTC.